Here is one TCR beta chain with its context. This sample stems from a study of T cell responses to AZD1222 COVID-19 vaccine. The CDR3 covers 13 residues. The ends were cut back, 4 bases at V and 5 bases at J, with 11 bases in the middle. Germline-derived CDR1 and CDR2 are MRHNA and SNTAGT. Some clones are missing from TCRdb's copy, which holds only in-frame ones; the method was immunoSEQ multiplex PCR. The data hold some 150,000 clones, with 82% observed a single time. This sequence joins TRBV6-4 and TRBJ1-2; tentative D call: TRBD1 (5 bases). This TCR derives from an adult in good health. This specimen was peripheral blood, taken on day 0 of MenACWY control vaccination. CDR3 protein: CASSAAGGYGYTF. As DNA, the CDR3 is TGTGCCAGCAGTGCTGCGGGGGGGTATGGCTACACCTTC.